This paragraph reports one T cell receptor beta chain. Its antigen is not identified. CDR3 length: 14 amino acids. Germline CDR1 and CDR2: MNHEY and SMNVEV (reference sequence). Between the trimmed V and J ends, which lost 3 bases and 8 bases, there was a span of 14 bases. Clones were sequenced by immunoSEQ multiplex PCR, and TCRdb holds only the in-frame ones, with some missing. The data show roughly 38,000 clones, roughly 85% seen once. This entry belongs to a study of T cells in localized non-small cell lung cancer. Study-wide findings and caveats: Tumor trailed uninvolved adjacent lung in T cell clonality, which peaked there. Sequencing was limited to one tumor region, leaving the possibility of heterogeneity open. Across samples, adjacent lung featured a median roughly 50 of the top 100 tumor clones.

This rearrangement joins TRBV27 to TRBJ1-3; D remains ambiguous. The sample in question was peripheral blood mononuclear cells, obtained before any cancer treatment. This receptor was obtained from a male donor aged 60 or over with stage II lung adenocarcinoma. As DNA, the CDR3 is TGTGCCAGCAGTTTTTCCGCCGTTGGCGACACCATATATTTT. Its protein is CASSFSAVGDTIYF.